The 11 T cell receptor beta chains below come from one sample, sequenced in a study of shared clonotypes between healthy human individuals (dated by TCRdb to 2020 to 2021). The receptor library was made with the immunoSEQ multiplex PCR assay. TCRdb limited this immuneACCESS table to in-frame rearrangements with V and J called. A share of clones is missing; checked studies link under half to unresolved V genes, and the rest is unexplained. A total of about 2.4 million clones appear in this sample, 80% to 95% of them only once. The top ten clonotypes cover 0.36% of the sample. The source material was naive CD4+ T cells from PBMCs. The sample's cell subset or site label is to be understood as: CD45RA+ positively selected. The receptors originated from a young man in good health. Some clones in this sample may be carry-over from other donors' samples.

The genes are TRBV2 and TRBJ1-1, with D possibly matching TRBD1 (6 bases). V lost 2 bases and J 5 bases, leaving 21 bases between the germline ends. CDR1 and CDR2 from the germline V gene are SNHLY and FYNNEI. CDR3 length: 17 amino acids. Here the CDR3 DNA reads TGTGCCAGCAGTGAAAGCGGGACAAGGGGCTTAGGTACTGAAGCTTTCTTT. This codes for CASSESGTRGLGTEAFF.

The chain recombines TRBV27 with TRBJ1-5; 7 bases fit TRBD1. This CDR3 has 18 residues. V dropped 5 bases and J dropped 0; count of bases not matched to a gene: 13. CDR1 and CDR2 (germline): MNHEY, SMNVEV (reference sequence). The CDR3, as DNA: TGTGCCAGCAGTCCGGGACAGCCGTTTTTTTATAGCAATCAGCCCCAGCATTTT. This sequence encodes CASSPGQPFFYSNQPQHF.

This chain uses TRBV7-2 with TRBJ2-2; the D is unclear. The V end lost 3 bases, the J end lost 4 bases, and 12 bases lay between the germline ends. The V gene's germline CDR1 is SGHTA and CDR2 FQGNSA. This CDR3 contains 15 residues. The CDR3 nucleotides are TGTGCCAGCAGCTTCGACCGGGTGGGCACCGGGGAGCTGTTTTTT. Residues: CASSFDRVGTGELFF.

J is TRBJ1-5 and V is TRBV7-9; 8 bases line up with TRBD1. CDR1 is SEHNR, CDR2 FQNEAQ, per germline (reference sequence). V trimming: 1 base; J trimming: 6 bases; junction bases outside the gene matches: 2. The CDR3 spans 14 residues. In DNA, the CDR3 is TGTGCCAGCAGCTTAGGGACAGGGTTTCAGCCCCAGCATTTT. As protein: CASSLGTGFQPQHF.

V gene TRBV2 combines with J gene TRBJ2-1; the match to TRBD1 covers 10 bases. The germline CDR1 and CDR2 sequences are SNHLY and FYNNEI. J was trimmed by 6 bases and V by 2 bases; bases with no gene match: 7. The CDR3 totals 16 residues. In DNA form, the CDR3 reads TGTGCCAGCAGTGAACCTCGGGACAGGGGTACCAATGAGCAGTTCTTC. This translates into CASSEPRDRGTNEQFF.

The genes are TRBV7-2 and TRBJ2-3, with 11 bases lining up with TRBD2. The V and J ends lost 0 bases and 6 bases, in that order; junction bases with no gene match: 5. There are 16 residues in the CDR3. The germline CDR1 and CDR2 sequences are SGHTA and FQGNSA. The chain's CDR3 is CASSLAIAGGVDTQYF. DNA for the CDR3: TGTGCCAGCAGCTTAGCGATAGCGGGAGGGGTGGATACGCAGTATTTT.

V gene TRBV6-1 combines with J gene TRBJ1-4; D is possibly TRBD1 (5 bases). Germline V gene data show CDR1 as MNHNS and CDR2 as SASEGT. This CDR3 has 15 residues. V was shortened by 7 bases and J by 8 bases, with 20 bases between the two germline ends. The CDR3 nucleotides are TGTGCCAGCACCTCAACCGGGCGGGGACGCGAAAAACTGTTTTTT. Protein product: CASTSTGRGREKLFF.

The J gene is TRBJ2-6, the V gene TRBV28, with 9 bases fitting TRBD2. CDR3 length: 17 amino acids. V gave up 7 bases and J gave up 1 base; unmatched junction bases: 8. Germline CDR1 MDHEN, CDR2 SYDVKM. The CDR3 spells CASTGGGAFSGANVLTF. For the CDR3, the DNA is TGTGCCAGCACGGGCGGGGGGGCCTTTTCTGGGGCCAACGTCCTGACTTTC.

The chain couples TRBV11-2 to TRBJ2-1, with 8 bases matching TRBD2. The CDR3 length is 16 residues. The germline V gene encodes CDR1 SGHAT and CDR2 FQNNGV. With 3 bases clipped from V and 0 bases from J, the junction kept 4 bases outside the gene matches. CDR3 region: CASSLRREVSYNEQFF. CDR3 DNA sequence: TGTGCCAGCAGCTTGCGGCGGGAGGTCTCCTACAATGAGCAGTTCTTC.

The chain joins TRBV14 to TRBJ1-3; D gene ambiguous. The CDR3 length is 15 residues. CDR1 and CDR2 from the germline V gene are SGHDN and FVKESK. Between the trimmed V and J ends, which lost 5 bases and 4 bases, there was a span of 15 bases. The CDR3 spells CASSAYQDKGNTIYF. The DNA for the CDR3 is TGTGCCAGCAGCGCTTACCAAGATAAAGGAAACACCATATATTTT.

The rearrangement joins TRBV28 to TRBJ2-7; no clear D gene. V was clipped by 2 bases and J by 3 bases, with 11 bases between them. The germline V gene encodes CDR1 MDHEN and CDR2 SYDVKM. The CDR3 sequence is 14 residues long. DNA for the CDR3: TGTGCCAGCAGTTTAGGGGTCCTAAACTACGAGCAGTACTTC. Protein sequence: CASSLGVLNYEQYF.